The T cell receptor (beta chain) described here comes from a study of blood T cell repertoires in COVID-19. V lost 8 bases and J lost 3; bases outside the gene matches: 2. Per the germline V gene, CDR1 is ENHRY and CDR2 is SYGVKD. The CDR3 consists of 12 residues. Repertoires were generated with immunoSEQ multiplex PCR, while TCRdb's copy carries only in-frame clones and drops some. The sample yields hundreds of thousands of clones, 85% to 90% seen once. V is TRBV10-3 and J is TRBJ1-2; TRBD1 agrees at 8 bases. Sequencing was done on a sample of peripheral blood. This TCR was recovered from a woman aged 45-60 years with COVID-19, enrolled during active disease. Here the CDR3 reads CAIDRGDYGYTF. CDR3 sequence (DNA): TGTGCCATCGACAGGGGTGACTATGGCTACACCTTC.